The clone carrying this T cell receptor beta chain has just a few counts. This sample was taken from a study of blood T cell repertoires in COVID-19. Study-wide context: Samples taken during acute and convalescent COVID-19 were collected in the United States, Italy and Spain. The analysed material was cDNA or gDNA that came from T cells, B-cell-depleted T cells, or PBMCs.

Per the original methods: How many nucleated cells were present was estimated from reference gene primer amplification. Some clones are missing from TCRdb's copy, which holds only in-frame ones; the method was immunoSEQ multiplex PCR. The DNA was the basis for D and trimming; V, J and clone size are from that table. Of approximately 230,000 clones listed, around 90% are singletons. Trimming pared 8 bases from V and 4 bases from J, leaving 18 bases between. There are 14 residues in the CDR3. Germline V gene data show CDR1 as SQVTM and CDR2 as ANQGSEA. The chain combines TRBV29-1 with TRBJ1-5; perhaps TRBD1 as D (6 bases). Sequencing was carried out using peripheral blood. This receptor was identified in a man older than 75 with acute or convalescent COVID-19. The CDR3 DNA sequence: TGCAGCATTCTGACAACAGGGATTAATCAGCCCCAGCATTTT. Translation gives CSILTTGINQPQHF.